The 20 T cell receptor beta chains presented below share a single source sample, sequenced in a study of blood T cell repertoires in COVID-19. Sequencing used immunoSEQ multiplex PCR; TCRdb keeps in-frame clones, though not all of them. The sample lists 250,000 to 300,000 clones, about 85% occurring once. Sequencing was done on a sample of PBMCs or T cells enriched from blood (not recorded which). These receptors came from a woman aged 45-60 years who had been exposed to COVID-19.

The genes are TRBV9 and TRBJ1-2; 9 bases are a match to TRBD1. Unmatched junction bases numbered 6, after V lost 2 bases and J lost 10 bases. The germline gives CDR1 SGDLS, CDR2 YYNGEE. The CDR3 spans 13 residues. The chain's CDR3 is CASSVGTGNSYTF. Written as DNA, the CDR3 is TGTGCCAGCAGCGTCGGGACAGGGAATTCCTACACCTTC.

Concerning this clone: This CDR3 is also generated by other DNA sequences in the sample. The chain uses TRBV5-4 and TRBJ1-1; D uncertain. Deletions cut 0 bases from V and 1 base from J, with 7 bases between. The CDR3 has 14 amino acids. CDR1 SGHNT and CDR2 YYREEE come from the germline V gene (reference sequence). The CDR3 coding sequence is TGTGCCAGCAGCTTGGATTGGGCGAACACTGAAGCTTTCTTT. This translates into CASSLDWANTEAFF.

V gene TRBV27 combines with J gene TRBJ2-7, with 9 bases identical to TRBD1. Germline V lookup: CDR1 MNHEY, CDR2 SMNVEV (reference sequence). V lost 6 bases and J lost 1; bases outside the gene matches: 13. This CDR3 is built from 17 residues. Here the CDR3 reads CASRAFTGGLRSYEQYF. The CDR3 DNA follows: TGTGCCAGCAGGGCATTTACAGGGGGCTTGCGGTCCTACGAGCAGTACTTC.

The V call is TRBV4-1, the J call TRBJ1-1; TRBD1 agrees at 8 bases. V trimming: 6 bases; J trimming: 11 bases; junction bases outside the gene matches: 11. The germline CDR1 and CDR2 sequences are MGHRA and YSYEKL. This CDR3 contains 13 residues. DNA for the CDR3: TGCGCCAGCAGTCCTACCAGGGGGCTGGGGGCTTTCTTT. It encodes CASSPTRGLGAFF.

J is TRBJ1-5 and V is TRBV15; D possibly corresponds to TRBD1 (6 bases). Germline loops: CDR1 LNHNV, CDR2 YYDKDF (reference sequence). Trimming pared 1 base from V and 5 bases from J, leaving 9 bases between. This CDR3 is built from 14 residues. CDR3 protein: CATSRGGGHQPQHF. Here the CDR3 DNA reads TGTGCCACCAGCAGAGGAGGGGGACATCAGCCCCAGCATTTT.

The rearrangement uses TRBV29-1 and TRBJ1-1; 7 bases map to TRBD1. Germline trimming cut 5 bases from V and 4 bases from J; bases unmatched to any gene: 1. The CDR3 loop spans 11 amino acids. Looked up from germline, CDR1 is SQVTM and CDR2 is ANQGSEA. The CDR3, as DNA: TGCAGCGTTAACAGGGGCACTGAAGCTTTCTTT. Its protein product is CSVNRGTEAFF.

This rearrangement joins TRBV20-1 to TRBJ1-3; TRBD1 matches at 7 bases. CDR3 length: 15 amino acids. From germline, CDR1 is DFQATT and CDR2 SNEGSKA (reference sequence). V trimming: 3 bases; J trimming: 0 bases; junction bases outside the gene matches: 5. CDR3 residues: CSASDRATSGNTIYF. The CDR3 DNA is TGCAGTGCTAGTGACAGGGCGACCTCTGGAAACACCATATATTTT.

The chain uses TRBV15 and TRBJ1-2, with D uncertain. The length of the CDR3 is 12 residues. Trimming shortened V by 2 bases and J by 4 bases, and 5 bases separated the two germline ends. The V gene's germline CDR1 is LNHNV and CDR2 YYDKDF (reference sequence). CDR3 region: CATSRQAYGYTF. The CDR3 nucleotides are TGTGCCACCAGCAGACAGGCCTATGGCTACACCTTC.

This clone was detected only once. CDR3 bases: TGCGCCAGCAGCTTTGGGTCCGGGAAGTTGAACACTGAAGCTTTCTTT. The encoded protein is CASSFGSGKLNTEAFF. The J gene is TRBJ1-1, the V gene TRBV5-1; D is uncertain. The CDR3 spans 16 residues. Germline V gene data show CDR1 as SGHRS and CDR2 as YFSETQ. Trimming removed 2 bases from V and 0 bases from J, with 14 bases in between.

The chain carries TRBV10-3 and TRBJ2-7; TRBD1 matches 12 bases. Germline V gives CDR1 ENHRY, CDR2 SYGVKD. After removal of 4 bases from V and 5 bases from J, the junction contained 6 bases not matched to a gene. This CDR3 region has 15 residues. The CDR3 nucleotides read TGTGCCATCAGTGCCACCGGGACAGGGGGCCACGAGCAGTACTTC. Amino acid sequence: CAISATGTGGHEQYF.

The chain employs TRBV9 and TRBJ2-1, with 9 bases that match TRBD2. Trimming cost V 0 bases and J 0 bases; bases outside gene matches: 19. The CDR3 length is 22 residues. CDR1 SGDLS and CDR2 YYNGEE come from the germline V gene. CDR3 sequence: CASSVVPGSGGLGLVSYNEQFF. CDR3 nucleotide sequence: TGTGCCAGCAGCGTAGTCCCTGGCAGCGGGGGGTTAGGGTTAGTCTCCTACAATGAGCAGTTCTTC.

Written as DNA, the CDR3 is TGTGCCAGCAGCAAAGCGGGGGGATCCACAGATACGCAGTATTTT. It is translated as CASSKAGGSTDTQYF. The J gene is TRBJ2-3, the V gene TRBV7-3, with 9 nucleotides matching TRBD2. V gave up 5 bases and J gave up 2 bases; unmatched junction bases: 5. CDR3 size: 15 residues. CDR1 is SGHTA, CDR2 FQGTGA, per germline.

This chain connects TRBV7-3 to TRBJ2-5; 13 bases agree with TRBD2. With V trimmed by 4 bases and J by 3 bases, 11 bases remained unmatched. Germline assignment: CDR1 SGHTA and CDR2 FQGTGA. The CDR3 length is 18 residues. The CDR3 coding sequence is TGTGCCAGCAGCTCCCGGACTAGCGGGGGCCTCGGCGAAGAGACCCAGTACTTC. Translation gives CASSSRTSGGLGEETQYF.

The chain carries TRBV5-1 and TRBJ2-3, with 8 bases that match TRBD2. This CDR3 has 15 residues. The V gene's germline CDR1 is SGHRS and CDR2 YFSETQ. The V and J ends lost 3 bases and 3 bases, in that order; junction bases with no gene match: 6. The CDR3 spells CASSSPAGVTDTQYF. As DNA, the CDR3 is TGCGCCAGCAGCTCCCCAGCGGGGGTAACAGATACGCAGTATTTT.

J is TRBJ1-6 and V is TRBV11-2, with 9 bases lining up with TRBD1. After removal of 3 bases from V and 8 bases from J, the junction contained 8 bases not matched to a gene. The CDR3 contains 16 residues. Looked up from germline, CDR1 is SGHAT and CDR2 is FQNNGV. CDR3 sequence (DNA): TGTGCCAGCAGCTTCGGACAGGGGACATTGCATTCACCCCTCCACTTT. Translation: CASSFGQGTLHSPLHF.

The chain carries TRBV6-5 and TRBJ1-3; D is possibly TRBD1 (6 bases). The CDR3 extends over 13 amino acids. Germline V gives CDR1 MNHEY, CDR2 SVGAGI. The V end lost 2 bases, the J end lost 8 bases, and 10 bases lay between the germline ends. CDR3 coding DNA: TGTGCCAGCAGTTACGGGGGGGCGGACACCATATATTTT. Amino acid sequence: CASSYGGADTIYF.

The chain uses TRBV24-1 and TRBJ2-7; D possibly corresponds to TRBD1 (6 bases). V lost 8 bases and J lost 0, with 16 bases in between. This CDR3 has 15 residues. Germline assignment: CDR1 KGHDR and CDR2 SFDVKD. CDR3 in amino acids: CATMDSFSHSYEQYF. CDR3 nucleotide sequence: TGTGCCACCATGGACAGTTTTTCACACTCCTACGAGCAGTACTTC.

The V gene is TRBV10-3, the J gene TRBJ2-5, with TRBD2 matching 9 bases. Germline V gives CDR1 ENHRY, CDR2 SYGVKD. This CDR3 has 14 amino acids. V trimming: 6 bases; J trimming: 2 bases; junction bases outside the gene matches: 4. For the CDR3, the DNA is TGTGCCATCAGGGCCGCGGGGGGGCAAGAGACCCAGTACTTC. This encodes CAIRAAGGQETQYF.

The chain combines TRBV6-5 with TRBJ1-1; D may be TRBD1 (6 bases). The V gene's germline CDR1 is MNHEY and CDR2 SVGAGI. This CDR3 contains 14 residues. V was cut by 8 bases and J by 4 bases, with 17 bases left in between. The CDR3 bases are TGTGCCAGCGGGTTACAAAGGGGGGGCACTGAAGCTTTCTTT. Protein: CASGLQRGGTEAFF.

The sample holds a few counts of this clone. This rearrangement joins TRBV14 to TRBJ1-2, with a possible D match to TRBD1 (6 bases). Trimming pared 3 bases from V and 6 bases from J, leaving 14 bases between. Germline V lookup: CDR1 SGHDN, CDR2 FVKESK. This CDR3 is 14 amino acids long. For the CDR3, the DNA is TGTGCCAGCAGCCAGAAATCAGGGGCCGATGGCTACACCTTC. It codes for CASSQKSGADGYTF.